Shown below are 3 T cell receptor beta chains from a single sample sequenced in a study of shared clonotypes between healthy human individuals. Sequenced by immunoSEQ multiplex PCR; TCRdb stores in-frame clones only, minus some. The table records a few million clones, 80% to 95% of them present only once. The source material was naive CD4+ T cells from PBMCs. The subset is: CD45RA+ positively selected. The receptors originated from a man in his late teens or twenties in good health. Some clones in this sample may be carry-over from other donors' samples.

CDR3 sequence reads: CASNPFSPQETQYF. The CDR3 DNA sequence: TGTGCCAGCAATCCCTTCAGCCCCCAAGAGACCCAGTACTTC. This chain links TRBV28 with TRBJ2-5; D is ambiguous. V lost 7 bases and J lost 1, with 13 bases in between. CDR1 and CDR2 (germline): MDHEN, SYDVKM. CDR3 length: 14 residues.

The chain joins TRBV5-1 to TRBJ2-2; TRBD2 is a possible D gene (7 bases). V gave up 2 bases and J gave up 1 base, with 12 bases separating them. The length of the CDR3 is 16 residues. From germline, CDR1 is SGHRS and CDR2 YFSETQ. The CDR3 DNA follows: TGCGCCAGCAGCTTCAGCGGGACAAGGAACACCGGGGAGCTGTTTTTT. It translates to CASSFSGTRNTGELFF.

The rearrangement links TRBV27 to TRBJ1-1; 8 nucleotides agree with TRBD1. The CDR3 consists of 16 residues. The germline V gene has CDR1 MNHEY and CDR2 SMNVEV (reference sequence). With 2 bases clipped from V and 7 bases from J, the junction kept 12 bases outside the gene matches. The CDR3 loop is CASSLRWKDRANEAFF. The CDR3 nucleotides are TGTGCCAGCAGTTTAAGGTGGAAGGACAGGGCGAATGAAGCTTTCTTT.